This T cell receptor beta chain was identified in a study of T cell responses to AZD1222 COVID-19 vaccine. On this clone itself: Antigen specificity is unknown.

Regarding the study as a whole: Clonal diversity was possibly underestimated, and the donors were mostly white British, with more females. With two AZD1222 doses given, Spike-specific TCR breadth and depth both rose. Close to half of all spike-specific TCRs reportedly target regions of the variants that are unmutated.

Germline assignment: CDR1 LNHDA and CDR2 SQIVND (reference sequence). This CDR3 region has 13 residues. Trimming removed 6 bases from V and 10 bases from J, with 16 bases in between. Method: immunoSEQ multiplex PCR; TCRdb's copy keeps in-frame clones and lacks some. The repertoire consists of 100,000 or so clones, with about 94% occurring once and the leading ten covering less than 4%. This rearrangement joins TRBV19 to TRBJ2-1; tentatively, D is TRBD2 (6 bases). This sequence was found in an adult who received the AZD1222 COVID-19 vaccine. The specimen comprised peripheral blood, sampled 28 days after the second AZD1222 dose. The CDR3 sequence: CASRFSSVGEQFF. The CDR3 DNA reads TGTGCCAGTAGGTTTTCTAGCGTCGGCGAGCAGTTCTTC. The variable domain in full, with the rest retrieved from reference TRBV19 and TRBJ2-1, is DGGITQSPKYLFRKEGQNVTLSCEQNLNHDAMYWYRQDPGQGLRLIYYSQIVNDFQKGDIAEGYSVSREKKESFPLTVTSAQKNPTAFYLCASRFSSVGEQFFGPGTRLTVL.